This is a list of T cell receptor beta chains from one sample in a study of T cells in localized non-small cell lung cancer. Libraries were prepared by immunoSEQ multiplex PCR; TCRdb keeps only in-frame clonotypes and omits some of them. This table holds 30,000 to 40,000 clones, approximately 80% found once. Sequencing used peripheral blood, obtained before any cancer treatment. The receptors come from a male donor aged 60 or over with stage III squamous cell lung carcinoma. CDR3s include the opening cysteine and the closing phenylalanine or tryptophan.

CASSLVPGTARGTGELFF	TRBV7-9	TRBJ2-2
CASSGPRGRTYEQYF	TRBV5-4	TRBJ2-7
CASSAKGGTEAFF	TRBV6-1	TRBJ1-1
CASSLGQGEYEQYF	TRBV7-8	TRBJ2-7
CASSSTGDTGELFF	TRBV5-1	TRBJ2-2
CASSLGGPYEQYF	TRBV11-2	TRBJ2-7
CASSLDTPSSGEQFF	TRBV5-1	TRBJ2-1
CSVEDQYRGRGGRTF	TRBV29-1	TRBJ1-1
CVRSLGATKKNIQYF	TRBV7-5	TRBJ2-4
CASSAGTSGEQYF	TRBV2	TRBJ2-7
CASTRDREETQYF	TRBV6-1	TRBJ2-5
CASTRQGRYNEQFF	TRBV6-1	TRBJ2-1
CASSQGVWGPMNTEAFF	TRBV4-1	TRBJ1-1
CATSHPGRNTEAFF	TRBV15	TRBJ1-1
CASSQGLAQETQYF	TRBV18	TRBJ2-5
CASSLEGATGELFF	TRBV27	TRBJ2-2
CASSSRRETQYF	TRBV7-6	TRBJ2-5
CASSGTSGTDTQYF	TRBV9	TRBJ2-3
CASSLGQMRGEQYF	TRBV6-5	TRBJ2-7
CASNKYGGYTDTQYF	TRBV6-5	TRBJ2-3
CASSSGTGQYWSTNEKLFF	TRBV5-6	TRBJ1-4
CAWIHRGQIYGYTF	TRBV30	TRBJ1-2
CASSLGQGARGYTF	TRBV11-2	TRBJ1-2
CASSLVGRGGSGNTIYF	TRBV10-2	TRBJ1-3
CASSLGQPSGANVLTF	TRBV19	TRBJ2-6
CASRVSGTGNEQFF	TRBV2	TRBJ2-1
CASSPGTGGIDTQYF	TRBV2	TRBJ2-3
CASSLDLQNTEAFF	TRBV5-3	TRBJ1-1
CASYDRNEQFF	TRBV7-9	TRBJ2-1
CASSSGVAEETQYF	TRBV7-6	TRBJ2-5
CASSKVNKALQPSTDTQYF	TRBV21-1	TRBJ2-3
CASTLKGNTEAFF	TRBV10-2	TRBJ1-1
CATSRDRGLAGVNEQFF	TRBV15	TRBJ2-1
CASSQGEGQPQHF	TRBV14	TRBJ1-5
CASSTTGGIYGYTF	TRBV7-9	TRBJ1-2
CASSLGTPDTQYF	TRBV11-2	TRBJ2-3
CASSQLAGGGYNEQFF	TRBV5-1	TRBJ2-1
CASSPLGTSNQPQHF	TRBV27	TRBJ1-5
CASSLGTVQETQYF	TRBV5-1	TRBJ2-5
CASSLQGSKGLAGETQYF	TRBV5-1	TRBJ2-5
CASSLGLNSPLHF	TRBV14	TRBJ1-6
CASSQDRMNTEAFF	TRBV5-1	TRBJ1-1
CASSTLTGNTGELFF	TRBV7-9	TRBJ2-2
CASSLRTASNTGELFF	TRBV5-4	TRBJ2-2
CASSVGTSGSYNEQFF	TRBV9	TRBJ2-1
CASSYDRLSEQYF	TRBV6-6	TRBJ2-7
CASSGKGSNYGYTF	TRBV19	TRBJ1-2
CASSLDLNEQFF	TRBV7-6	TRBJ2-1
CASSLRPYSNQPQHF	TRBV27	TRBJ1-5
CASSTQLAEETQYF	TRBV5-1	TRBJ2-5
CASSEAGRPQHF	TRBV6-1	TRBJ1-5
CASSINTPGHEQFF	TRBV19	TRBJ2-1
CSVRRGNGYTF	TRBV20-1	TRBJ1-2
CASSMVGGSGNQPQHF	TRBV19	TRBJ1-5
CASSFGEGAHGEKLFF	TRBV11-2	TRBJ1-4
CASSQGDSSSYEQYF	TRBV5-1	TRBJ2-7
CASSPPSLAILIF	TRBV18	TRBJ2-1